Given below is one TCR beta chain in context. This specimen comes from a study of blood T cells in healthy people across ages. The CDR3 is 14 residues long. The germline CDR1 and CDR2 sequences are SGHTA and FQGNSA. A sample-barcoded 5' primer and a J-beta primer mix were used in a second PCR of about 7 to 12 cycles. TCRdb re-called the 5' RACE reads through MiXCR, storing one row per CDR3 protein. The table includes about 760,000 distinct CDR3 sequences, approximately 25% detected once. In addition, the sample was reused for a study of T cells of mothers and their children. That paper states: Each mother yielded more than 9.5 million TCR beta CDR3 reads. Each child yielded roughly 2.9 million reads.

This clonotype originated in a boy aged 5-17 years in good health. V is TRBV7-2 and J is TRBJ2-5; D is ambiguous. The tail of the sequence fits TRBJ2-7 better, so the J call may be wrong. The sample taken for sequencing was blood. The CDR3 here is CASSPHGSNYEQYF. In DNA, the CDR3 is TGTGCCAGCAGCCCCCATGGGTCCAACTACGAGCAGTACTTC.